One sample yielded the 20 T cell receptor beta chains listed below, sequenced in a study of CD8+CD57+ T cells in acquired aplastic anemia. Genomic DNA provided the template from which TCR beta VDJ and CDR3 profiles were obtained. TCRdb processed the reads anew with MiXCR; each CDR3 protein has one entry. Among 200,000 to 250,000 distinct CDR3 sequences, under 50% were seen once, and the ten largest hold about 20%. In patients chosen for sequencing, flow cytometry had shown CD8+CD57+ cell expansion. The specimen was sorted CD4+, CD8+, or CD8+CD57+ T cells (not recorded which) from PBMCs. Receptor source: a human donor with aplastic anemia.

The V and J genes are TRBV10-3 and TRBJ1-1, with D unresolved. This CDR3 is built from 11 residues. CDR1 and CDR2 from the germline V gene are ENHRY and SYGVKD. V was pared by 2 bases and J by 7 bases, with 5 bases between. The CDR3: CAISEEGEAFF. Written as DNA, the CDR3 is TGTGCCATCAGTGAGGAGGGTGAAGCTTTCTTT.

J is TRBJ2-3 and V is TRBV7-9; D possibly matches TRBD1 or TRBD2 (5 bases each). The V end was cut by 5 bases, the J end by 2 bases, with 17 bases between. This CDR3 is built from 16 residues. CDR1 and CDR2 from the germline V gene are SEHNR and FQNEAQ (reference sequence). For the CDR3, the DNA is TGTGCCAGCAGCCCGACCGGGACCGCGTACACAGATACGCAGTATTTT. Translation: CASSPTGTAYTDTQYF.

The V gene is TRBV29-1, the J gene TRBJ1-2; possibly TRBD1 for D (5 bases). Trimming removed 6 bases from V and 2 bases from J, with 22 bases in between. CDR3 length: 16 amino acids. Looked up from germline, CDR1 is SQVTM and CDR2 is ANQGSEA. The CDR3 DNA sequence: TGCAGCGTCCCTGGGGAGGGGAGATCGACAAACTATGGCTACACCTTC. It specifies CSVPGEGRSTNYGYTF.

Remarks on this clonotype: A read error may be the cause here, since a much bigger clone is one base away. The chain combines TRBV2 with TRBJ2-1, with 8 nucleotides matching TRBD2. The V segment lost 11 bases and the J segment 2 bases; nucleotides outside the gene matches: 2. The germline V gene has CDR1 SNHLY and CDR2 FYNNEI. This CDR3 has 12 residues. CDR3 nucleotides: TGTGCCTGCGGGGGGACCTACAATGAGCAGTTCTTC. Its protein product is CACGGTYNEQFF.

Comment on this clonotype: This sequence may be a read error, since a much larger clone differs from it by one base. The conserved phenylalanine or tryptophan is not found at the CDR3 terminus, so this likely reflects a read error. The gene calls are TRBV27 and TRBJ2-7, with D possibly matching TRBD2 (7 bases). There are 14 residues in the CDR3. CDR1 is MNHEY and CDR2 is SMNVEV in the germline V gene (reference sequence). V was trimmed by 3 bases and J by 2 bases, leaving 11 bases between them. The CDR3 DNA is TGTGCCAGCAGTTTGAGGGGGGGCCCCTACGAGCAGTACCTC. The encoded protein is CASSLRGGPYEQYL.

In its sample, this clonotype was seen many times. The chain is built from TRBV7-9 and TRBJ1-1; a weak D match, TRBD1 (6 bases). Germline V gene data show CDR1 as SEHNR and CDR2 as FQNEAQ (reference sequence). Deletions cut 5 bases from V and 2 bases from J, with 18 bases between. The CDR3 sequence is 16 residues long. In nucleotides, the CDR3 is TGTGCCAGCAGCCGACAAAGAGCACAGGGAAACACTGAAGCTTTCTTT. Protein product: CASSRQRAQGNTEAFF.

This clonotype was detected only once. This rearrangement joins TRBV7-8 to TRBJ1-1; no clear D. Per germline, CDR1 SGHVS and CDR2 FQNEAQ. The ends were cut back, 5 bases at V and 5 bases at J, with 12 bases in the middle. CDR3 size: 13 residues. CDR3: CASSPMSGTEAFF. As DNA, the CDR3 is TGTGCCAGCAGCCCAATGTCTGGGACTGAAGCTTTCTTT.

This clonotype turned up a few times. V gene TRBV27 combines with J gene TRBJ1-2; tentative D call: TRBD1 (5 bases). The CDR3 length is 9 residues. Looked up from germline, CDR1 is MNHEY and CDR2 is SMNVEV (reference sequence). V dropped 8 bases and J dropped 8 bases, with 6 bases sitting between them. The CDR3 DNA reads TGTGCCAGCGGGGGGGGCTACACCTTC. It codes for CASGGGYTF.

About this clonotype: Just one base apart from a much larger clone, this may be a read error. The chain has TRBV20-1 and TRBJ2-2; 7 nucleotides match TRBD1. The CDR3 has 15 residues. Germline assignment: CDR1 DFQATT and CDR2 SNEGSKA (reference sequence). The CDR3 DNA sequence: TGCAGTGCAAAGGACAGGCTTCTGAACACCGGGGAGCTGCTTTTT. It yields the protein CSAKDRLLNTGELLF.

The chain has TRBV19 and TRBJ2-7; the D gene is possibly TRBD1 (6 bases). Trimming pared 6 bases from V and 0 bases from J, leaving 9 bases between. Per germline, CDR1 LNHDA and CDR2 SQIVND (reference sequence). The CDR3 has 13 amino acids. The CDR3, as DNA: TGTGCCAGTAGCCAGGGGAGCTCCTACGAGCAGTACTTC. Translating it yields CASSQGSSYEQYF.

At least ten counts were recorded for this clonotype. The rearrangement uses TRBV6-6 and TRBJ2-1, with TRBD2 matching over 9 bases. The CDR3 is made up of 15 amino acids. The V gene end was trimmed by 4 bases and the J gene end by 5 bases; junction bases not matched to a gene: 6. Germline V gives CDR1 MNHNY, CDR2 SVGAGI (reference sequence). Here the CDR3 reads CASSLRGGGHNEQFF. CDR3 DNA sequence: TGTGCCAGCAGTTTGCGGGGGGGTGGCCACAATGAGCAGTTCTTC.

The V and J genes are TRBV2 and TRBJ2-1; no definite D call. The V end was cut by 1 base, the J end by 9 bases, with 7 bases between. From germline, CDR1 is SNHLY and CDR2 FYNNEI. The CDR3 is 12 amino acids. CDR3 region: CASSEGGSEQFF. In DNA form, the CDR3 reads TGTGCCAGCAGTGAAGGAGGCTCTGAGCAGTTCTTC.

This clonotype was detected a few times. This chain joins TRBV20-1 and TRBJ1-2, with 9 bases matching TRBD1. The CDR3 loop spans 11 amino acids. V dropped 3 bases and J dropped 7; count of bases not matched to a gene: 0. Germline-derived CDR1 and CDR2 are DFQATT and SNEGSKA (reference sequence). The CDR3 spells CSARDRGGYTF. CDR3 DNA sequence: TGCAGTGCTAGGGACAGGGGTGGCTACACCTTC.

The genes are TRBV29-1 and TRBJ1-5, with TRBD1 matching over 9 bases. The CDR3 totals 13 residues. CDR1 SQVTM and CDR2 ANQGSEA come from the germline V gene. V trimming: 4 bases; J trimming: 6 bases; junction bases outside the gene matches: 4. CDR3 nucleotide sequence: TGCAGCGTTGGACAGGGGGACGGTCAGCCCCAGCATTTT. Translation gives CSVGQGDGQPQHF.

This clonotype was detected only a few times. The chain recombines TRBV28 with TRBJ1-2, with 7 bases identical to TRBD1. The CDR3 covers 14 residues. V gave up 3 bases and J gave up 2 bases; unmatched junction bases: 3. Germline V lookup: CDR1 MDHEN, CDR2 SYDVKM. The CDR3 DNA is TGTGCCAGCAGTTTTGAGGGGGCGAACTATGGCTACACCTTC. It codes for CASSFEGANYGYTF.

This clonotype has ten or more counts. This sequence joins TRBV20-1 and TRBJ2-3; no firm D call. Germline CDR1 DFQATT, CDR2 SNEGSKA (reference sequence). This CDR3 comprises 15 residues. Trimming pared 5 bases from V and 6 bases from J, leaving 21 bases between. CDR3 sequence (DNA): TGCAGTGCTGACCCGGGCGAGGTCAATGGGGATACGCAGTATTTT. This encodes CSADPGEVNGDTQYF.

The chain employs TRBV2 and TRBJ2-3; D tentatively fits TRBD1 or TRBD2 (5 bases each). The CDR3 has 14 residues. Germline V gives CDR1 SNHLY, CDR2 FYNNEI. Trimming shortened V by 6 bases and J by 7 bases, and 17 bases separated the two germline ends. CDR3 sequence reads: CASSAGDLDYTQYF. The CDR3 DNA sequence: TGTGCCAGCAGCGCCGGGGACCTCGACTATACGCAGTATTTT.

In its sample, this clonotype was seen a few times. The chain has TRBV6-6 and TRBJ1-4; TRBD1 matches 7 bases. The V and J ends lost 7 bases and 8 bases, in that order; junction bases with no gene match: 13. This CDR3 comprises 15 residues. Germline assignment: CDR1 MNHNY and CDR2 SVGAGI (reference sequence). This CDR3 reads CASTLSLGGDEKLFF. CDR3 bases: TGTGCCAGCACTCTATCGTTAGGGGGCGACGAAAAACTGTTTTTT.

The chain links TRBV20-1 to TRBJ2-3; D not resolved. The CDR3 spans 16 residues. V dropped 5 bases and J dropped 0 bases, with 18 bases sitting between them. Germline CDR1 DFQATT, CDR2 SNEGSKA (reference sequence). CDR3 amino acids: CSADPPAAASTDTQYF. Here the CDR3 DNA reads TGCAGTGCTGACCCCCCCGCCGCCGCTAGCACAGATACGCAGTATTTT.

The chain couples TRBV5-5 to TRBJ2-7; D unresolved. Germline V gene sequence: CDR1 SGHKS, CDR2 YYEKEE (reference sequence). V was clipped by 4 bases and J by 5 bases, with 13 bases between them. This CDR3 region has 13 residues. CDR3 nucleotides: TGTGCCAGCAGCATTGACGGAACCCACGAGCAGTACTTC. Residues: CASSIDGTHEQYF.